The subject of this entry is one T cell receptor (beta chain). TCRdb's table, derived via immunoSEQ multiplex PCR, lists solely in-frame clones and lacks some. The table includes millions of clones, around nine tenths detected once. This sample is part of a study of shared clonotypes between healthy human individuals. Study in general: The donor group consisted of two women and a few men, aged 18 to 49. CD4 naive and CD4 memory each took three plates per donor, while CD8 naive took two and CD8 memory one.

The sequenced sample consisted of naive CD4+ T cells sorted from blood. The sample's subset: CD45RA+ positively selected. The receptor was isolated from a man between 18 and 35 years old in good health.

The CDR3 protein is CASSPRPGPTNYGYTF. The CDR3 DNA reads as TGTGCCAGCTCACCGAGACCCGGGCCAACTAACTATGGCTACACCTTC. The chain combines TRBV18 with TRBJ1-2; D remains unclear. Germline-derived CDR1 and CDR2 are KGHSH and LQKENI. The V end lost 3 bases, the J end lost 0 bases, and 14 bases lay between the germline ends. The CDR3 sequence is 16 residues long.